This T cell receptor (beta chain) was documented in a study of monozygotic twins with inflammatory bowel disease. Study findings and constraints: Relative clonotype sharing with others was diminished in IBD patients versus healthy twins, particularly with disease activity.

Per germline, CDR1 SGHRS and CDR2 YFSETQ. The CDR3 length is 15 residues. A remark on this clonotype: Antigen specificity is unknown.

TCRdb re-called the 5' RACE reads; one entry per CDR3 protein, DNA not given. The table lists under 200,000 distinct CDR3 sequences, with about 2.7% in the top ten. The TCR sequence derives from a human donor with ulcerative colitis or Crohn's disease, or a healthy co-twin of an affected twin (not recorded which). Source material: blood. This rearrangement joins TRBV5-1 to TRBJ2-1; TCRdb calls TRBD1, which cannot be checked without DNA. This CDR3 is CASSFASQGYNEQFF. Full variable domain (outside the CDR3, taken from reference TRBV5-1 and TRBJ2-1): KAGVTQTPRYLIKTRGQQVTLSCSPISGHRSVSWYQQTPGQGLQFLFEYFSETQRNKGNFPGRFSGRQFSNSRSEMNVSTLELGDSALYLCASSFASQGYNEQFFGPGTRLTVL.